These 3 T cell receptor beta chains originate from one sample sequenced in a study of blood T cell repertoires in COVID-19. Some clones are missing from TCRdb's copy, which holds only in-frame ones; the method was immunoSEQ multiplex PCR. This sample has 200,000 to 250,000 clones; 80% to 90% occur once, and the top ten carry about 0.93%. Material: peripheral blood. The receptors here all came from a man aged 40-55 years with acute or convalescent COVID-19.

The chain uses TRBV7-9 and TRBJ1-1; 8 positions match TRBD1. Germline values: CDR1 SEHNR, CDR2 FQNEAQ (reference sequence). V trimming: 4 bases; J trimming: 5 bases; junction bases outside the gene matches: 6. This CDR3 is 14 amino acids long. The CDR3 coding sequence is TGTGCCAGCAGCTCCGGACAGGGACGGACTGAAGCTTTCTTT. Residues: CASSSGQGRTEAFF.

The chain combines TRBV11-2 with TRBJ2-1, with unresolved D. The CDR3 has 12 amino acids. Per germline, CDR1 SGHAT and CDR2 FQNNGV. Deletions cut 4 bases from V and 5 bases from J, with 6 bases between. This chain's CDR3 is CASSYINNEQFF. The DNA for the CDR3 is TGTGCCAGCAGCTACATTAACAATGAGCAGTTCTTC.

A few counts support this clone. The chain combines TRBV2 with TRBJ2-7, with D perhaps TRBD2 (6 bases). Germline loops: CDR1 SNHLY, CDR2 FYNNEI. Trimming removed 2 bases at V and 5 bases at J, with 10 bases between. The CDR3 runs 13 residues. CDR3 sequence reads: CASSEMRGNEQYF. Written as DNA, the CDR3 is TGTGCCAGCAGTGAAATGCGGGGAAACGAGCAGTACTTC. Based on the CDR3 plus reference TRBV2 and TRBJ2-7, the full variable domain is EPEVTQTPSHQVTQMGQEVILRCVPISNHLYFYWYRQILGQKVEFLVSFYNNEISEKSEIFDDQFSVERPDGSNFTLKIRSTKLEDSAMYFCASSEMRGNEQYFGPGTRLTVT.